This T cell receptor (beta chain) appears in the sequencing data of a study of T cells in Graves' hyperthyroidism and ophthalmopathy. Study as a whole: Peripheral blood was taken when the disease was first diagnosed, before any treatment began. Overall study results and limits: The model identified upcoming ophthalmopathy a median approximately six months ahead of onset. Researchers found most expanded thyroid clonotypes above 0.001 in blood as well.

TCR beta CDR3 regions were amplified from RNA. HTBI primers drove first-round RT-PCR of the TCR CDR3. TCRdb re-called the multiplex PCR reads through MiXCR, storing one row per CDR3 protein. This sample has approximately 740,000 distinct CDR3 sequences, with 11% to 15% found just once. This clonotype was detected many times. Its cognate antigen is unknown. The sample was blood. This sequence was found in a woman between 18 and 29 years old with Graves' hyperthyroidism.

The CDR3 nucleotides are TGTGCCAGCAGCTTAGCGCTAACCCGACCCGGCTACACCTTC. As protein: CASSLALTRPGYTF. J is TRBJ1-2 and V is TRBV7-8; D remains unclear. Germline loops: CDR1 SGHVS, CDR2 FQNEAQ. The CDR3 extends over 14 amino acids. Between the trimmed V and J ends, which lost 0 bases and 8 bases, there was a span of 13 bases.